The clone carrying this TCR beta chain is a singleton in its sample. No antigen is known for it. Here immunoSEQ multiplex PCR was the method, and the copy in TCRdb shows in-frame clones only, minus some. Of roughly 120,000 clones listed, 82% were seen once; the top ten hold 3%. The data are from a study of radiation and T cells in renal cell carcinoma. Overall study context: Nephrectomy followed 15 Gy stereotactic body radiation by 4 weeks.

Overall study findings and caveats: Top tumor clonotypes rose in blood 2 weeks post-radiation, then contracted.

This CDR3 comprises 15 residues. Trimming took 3 bases from V and 9 from J, leaving 19 bases between them. Germline assignment: CDR1 SGHRS and CDR2 YFSETQ. The time point: baseline pretreatment blood. The treatment denotes: 15 Gy SBRT to primary tumor, nephrectomy 4 weeks later. Radiation-treated patients gave blood at baseline, week 2 and week 4. The V and J genes are TRBV5-1 and TRBJ2-1; D assignment may be TRBD1 or TRBD2 (5 bases each). The material was blood, obtained from a patient whose treatment included radiotherapy and nephrectomy. The receptor's source is a woman in her fifties or sixties with renal cell carcinoma. In DNA form, the CDR3 reads TGCGCCAGCAGCTATCCCGGGACCACTACATTTGAGCAGTTCTTC. Amino acids: CASSYPGTTTFEQFF.